Each of the 12 T cell receptor beta chains below was sequenced from the same sample in a study of metastatic and nonmetastatic thyroid tumors (TCRdb year 2020). No treatment had been received by any patient before thyroid surgery. The protocol used for the library was PCR. The sequencing machine was an Illumina HiSeq 4000. Using fastp at Q25 and MiXCR, TCRdb reprocessed the public reads and kept productive beta chains. The sample table records approximately 7,700 clones; approximately 31% of these occur just once. Clones ranked in the top ten supply almost 30% of the sample. The sequenced sample consisted of tumor tissue. The receptor set was obtained from a female donor with papillary thyroid cancer or a benign thyroid nodule (not recorded which). Some clones in this sample may be carry-over from other donors' samples.

This clone turned up a few times. This chain uses TRBV25-1 with TRBJ2-3, with D perhaps matching TRBD1 (5 bases). Trimming left V 3 bases short and J 13 bases short, with 14 bases between. Germline V CDR1 and CDR2: MGHDK, SYGVNS. The CDR3 totals 12 residues. This CDR3 reads CASSDAGFQEYF. The DNA of the CDR3 is TGTGCCAGCAGTGACGCAGGGTTTCAGGAGTATTTT.

V is TRBV20-1 and J is TRBJ1-4, with D maybe TRBD1 (5 bases). Germline values: CDR1 DFQATT, CDR2 SNEGSKA (reference sequence). The CDR3 contains 17 residues. The V and J ends lost 6 bases and 8 bases respectively, with 28 bases between them. CDR3 sequence (DNA): TGCAGTGCAGCGGACCAAGAGACCCAGGACATCGGCGAAAAACTGTTTTTT. It translates to CSAADQETQDIGEKLFF.

This chain connects TRBV3-1 to TRBJ1-1; no clear D gene. CDR3 size: 15 residues. Trimming cost V 4 bases and J 4 bases, with 16 bases left between them. CDR1 LGHDT and CDR2 YNNKEL come from the germline V gene (reference sequence). The CDR3 is CASSRSRDRPTEAFF. The CDR3 coding sequence is TGTGCCAGCAGCCGTTCCCGGGATAGGCCCACTGAAGCTTTCTTT.

The CDR3 here is CASSSGTSLGNIQYF. CDR3 DNA sequence: TGTGCCAGCAGCTCCGGGACTAGCTTAGGAAACATTCAGTACTTC. The chain recombines TRBV7-6 with TRBJ2-4, with 9 bases aligning to TRBD2. Per the germline V gene, CDR1 is SGHVS and CDR2 is FNYEAQ. V lost 4 bases to trimming and J lost 6 bases; unmatched junction nucleotides: 7. This CDR3 is 15 amino acids long.

This clone occurred a few times. This chain links TRBV27 with TRBJ2-7, with 7 bases identical to TRBD2. This CDR3 has 14 residues. The V and J ends lost 6 bases and 3 bases, in that order; junction bases with no gene match: 8. Per germline, CDR1 MNHEY and CDR2 SMNVEV (reference sequence). As DNA, the CDR3 is TGTGCCAGCAGCTTACTGTTAGCGGGCTACGAGCAGTACTTC. It is translated as CASSLLLAGYEQYF.

The V and J genes are TRBV20-1 and TRBJ1-6; 12 bases are shared with TRBD1. The length of the CDR3 is 14 residues. With 5 bases clipped from V and 10 bases from J, the junction kept 6 bases outside the gene matches. Germline V gives CDR1 DFQATT, CDR2 SNEGSKA (reference sequence). The CDR3: CSAPGQGAWSPLHF. As DNA, the CDR3 is TGCAGTGCTCCGGGACAGGGGGCCTGGTCACCCCTCCACTTT.

This clone has a single count. This chain links TRBV11-2 with TRBJ2-2; 7 nucleotides align to TRBD1. This CDR3 is built from 16 residues. CDR1 and CDR2 from the germline V gene are SGHAT and FQNNGV. J lost 6 bases, V lost 5 bases, and 12 bases had no gene match. CDR3 sequence reads: CASSNRDSLDAGELFF. Written as DNA, the CDR3 is TGTGCCAGCAGCAACCGGGACAGCCTAGACGCCGGGGAGCTGTTTTTT.

By frequency in the sample, this clone is hyperexpanded. The rearrangement links TRBV11-3 to TRBJ1-2; 7 nucleotides line up with TRBD1. V trimming: 5 bases; J trimming: 8 bases; junction bases outside the gene matches: 17. Germline V gene data show CDR1 as SGHNT and CDR2 as YENEEA. The CDR3 spans 16 residues. DNA of the CDR3: TGTGCCAGCAGCCCAGGAGGGGGCAGGACCTTCTTCGGCTACACCTTC. Amino acid sequence: CASSPGGGRTFFGYTF. Looking up the rest from reference TRBV11-3 and TRBJ1-2 gives the full variable domain: EAGVVQSPRYKIIEKKQPVAFWCNPISGHNTLYWYLQNLGQGPELLIRYENEEAVDDSQLPKDRFSAERLKGVDSTLKIQPAELGDSAVYLCASSPGGGRTFFGYTFGSGTRLTVV.

This clone is medium-sized within its sample. The chain uses TRBV6-1 and TRBJ2-7; 10 bases align to TRBD2. CDR1 MNHNS and CDR2 SASEGT come from the germline V gene. CDR3 length: 15 amino acids. J lost 0 bases, V lost 6 bases, and 5 bases had no gene match. CDR3 nucleotides: TGTGCCAGCAGCGTTGGACTAGCGGCCTCCTACGAGCAGTACTTC. It is translated as CASSVGLAASYEQYF.

Only a few counts were recorded for this clone. This chain uses TRBV12-3 or TRBV12-4 with TRBJ1-2, with D perhaps matching TRBD1 (5 bases). V lost 1 base and J 5 bases, leaving 11 bases between the germline ends. The CDR3 sequence is 14 residues long. CDR3 coding DNA: TGTGCCAGCAGTTTAGGTCCCCGGGGGTATGGCTACACCTTC. As protein: CASSLGPRGYGYTF.

Details on this clone: Other DNA sequences in this specimen translate into the identical CDR3. The rearrangement links TRBV15 to TRBJ2-3, with D uncertain. Trimming took off 0 bases at V and 1 base at J, with 8 bases between the two ends. The germline gives CDR1 LNHNV, CDR2 YYDKDF (reference sequence). This CDR3 has 15 amino acids. In DNA, the CDR3 is TGTGCCACCAGCAGAGAGTGGGGTGGCACAGATACGCAGTATTTT. Amino acid sequence: CATSREWGGTDTQYF.

The V and J genes are TRBV5-1 and TRBJ2-7; 8 bases fit TRBD1. Germline assignment: CDR1 SGHRS and CDR2 YFSETQ. The CDR3 spans 16 residues. Trimming took 4 bases from V and 4 from J; bases not matched to a gene: 13. The CDR3 is CASSSGQGTGWYEQYF. CDR3 in DNA: TGCGCCAGCAGCAGCGGACAGGGTACGGGGTGGTACGAGCAGTACTTC. The full variable domain, in which reference TRBV5-1 and TRBJ2-7 provide the parts outside the CDR3, is KAGVTQTPRYLIKTRGQQVTLSCSPISGHRSVSWYQQTPGQGLQFLFEYFSETQRNKGNFPGRFSGRQFSNSRSEMNVSTLELGDSALYLCASSSGQGTGWYEQYFGPGTRLTVT.